This section outlines one T cell receptor beta chain sequence together with its context. This record comes from a study of a mutant IDH1 vaccine in newly diagnosed glioma. Assay: immunoSEQ multiplex PCR; the TCRdb copy retains only in-frame clones and omits some. The sample includes approximately 52,000 clones, approximately 80% of them seen just once. The time point is: baseline, week 1 (first vaccination visit). Treatment: pre-vaccination baseline after standard-of-care therapy. The CDR3 length is 13 residues. Germline CDR1 and CDR2: SQVTM and ANQGSEA. After removal of 2 bases from V and 6 bases from J, the junction contained 0 bases not matched to a gene.

Sequenced here: PBMCs, sampled from a glioma patient treated with radiotherapy, temozolomide or both. This TCR came from a woman aged 40-49 years with glioma. The V gene is TRBV29-1, the J gene TRBJ1-6; 8 bases map to TRBD1. The CDR3 here is CSVETGGNSPLHF. As DNA, the CDR3 is TGCAGCGTTGAAACAGGGGGTAATTCACCCCTCCACTTT. Variable domain in full (rest from reference TRBV29-1 and TRBJ1-6): SAVISQKPSRDICQRGTSLTIQCQVDSQVTMMFWYRQQPGQSLTLIATANQGSEATYESGFVIDKFPISRPNLTFSTLTVSNMSPEDSSIYLCSVETGGNSPLHFGNGTRLTVT.